This is a list of T cell receptor beta chains from one sample in a study. TCRdb re-derived calls from the RT-PCR reads in MiXCR, one entry per CDR3 protein. The top ten clones hold roughly 3.6% of a sample with 650,000 to 800,000 distinct CDR3 sequences, over 12% of them seen once. The sequencing input was memory CD4+ T cells from blood. These receptors originate from a female donor in good health, serving as a healthy control. The CDR3 runs from the conserved cysteine through the conserved F or W. A D gene is named only where the DNA matches it firmly. Expanded clones are given a class, and other clones once, few, many or no size at all.

j_call clone_size d_call v_call cdr3_nt cdr3_aa
TRBJ1-6 . TRBD1 TRBV4-3 TGCGCCAGCAGCCAACTGAACGGACAGGGCGCACCAAATTCACCCCTCCACTTT CASSQLNGQGAPNSPLHF
TRBJ1-5 many . TRBV7-2 TGTGCCAGCAGCTTTAGCAGTTTTAGCAATCAGCCCCAGCATTTT CASSFSSFSNQPQHF
TRBJ1-2 few . TRBV6-5 TGTGCCAGCAAGGGTGAGGGGAGCGGCTACACCTTC CASKGEGSGYTF
TRBJ2-1 many TRBD2 TRBV20-1 TGCAGTGTTCGAAGGACTAGCGGTAAGGGGCAGTTCTTC CSVRRTSGKGQFF
TRBJ2-7 . . TRBV9 TGTGCCAGCAGCGTTTCGGGGACGGTCACCTACGAGCAGTACTTC CASSVSGTVTYEQYF
TRBJ2-5 . TRBD1 TRBV19 TGTGCCAGTAGTCGGGGACAGATTAACCAAGAGACCCAGTACTTC CASSRGQINQETQYF
TRBJ2-7 many TRBD1 TRBV9 TGTGCCAGCAGCACCCGGACAGGGTCGTCCTACGAGCAGTACTTC CASSTRTGSSYEQYF
TRBJ2-6 many . TRBV6-5 TGTGCCAGCAGTCCTTACCGACCGGACGGCTCTGGGGCCAACGTCCTGACTTTC CASSPYRPDGSGANVLTF
TRBJ2-1 . . TRBV12-3/TRBV12-4 TGTGCCAGCAGTTTAACCCTAGACCATTACAATGAGCAGTTCTTC CASSLTLDHYNEQFF
TRBJ2-1 . . TRBV5-1 TGCGCCAGCAGCCAGGGGGACTATAACTACAATGAGCAGTTCTTC CASSQGDYNYNEQFF
TRBJ1-2 few TRBD1 TRBV12-3/TRBV12-4 TGTGCCAGCAGACCCAACAGGGGGCCTAACTATGGCTACACCTTC CASRPNRGPNYGYTF
TRBJ2-3 . TRBD2 TRBV4-3 TGCGCCAGCAGCCAATCCAGCGGGAGGGCCGGGACAGATACGCAGTATTTT CASSQSSGRAGTDTQYF
TRBJ2-1 . TRBD2 TRBV27 TGTGCCAGCAGTGTCCCGACTAGCGGGAGGGCCAATGGTTTAGGAAATGAGCAGTTCTTC CASSVPTSGRANGLGNEQFF
TRBJ1-2 . TRBD1 TRBV6-6 TGTGCCAGCAGGCCGGGACAGGGTTCGGTGGGTGGCTACACCTTC CASRPGQGSVGGYTF
TRBJ2-1 . TRBD2 TRBV5-1 TGCGCCAGCCTAGGACTAGCGGGCTCCTACAATGAGCAGTTCTTC CASLGLAGSYNEQFF
TRBJ2-3 many . TRBV20-1 TGCAGTGCTAGAATGGGGGGCGGGCTCACAGATACGCAGTATTTT CSARMGGGLTDTQYF
TRBJ1-3 many . TRBV7-2 TGTGCCAGCAGCCCAGGGACAGGAAACACCATATATTTT CASSPGTGNTIYF
TRBJ2-1 few . TRBV5-1 TGCGCCAGCAAGGTGGCCCCTGAAAACAATGAGCAGTTCTTC CASKVAPENNEQFF
TRBJ1-3 . . TRBV20-1 TGCAGTGCTAGAATCCTACAGGACGCTGGAAACACCATATATTTT CSARILQDAGNTIYF
TRBJ1-6 many . TRBV4-2 TGTGCCAGCAGCCAAGCTCTCTCCTATAATTCACCCCTCCACTTT CASSQALSYNSPLHF
TRBJ2-3 . TRBD2 TRBV7-2 TGTGCCAGCAGCTCAGCGGGGGGGCCCAACACAGATACGCAGTATTTT CASSSAGGPNTDTQYF
TRBJ2-7 many . TRBV7-6 TGTGCCAGCAGCCCACGTACCGGGACGGAGGTTTACGAGCAGTACTTC CASSPRTGTEVYEQYF
TRBJ2-2 few TRBD2 TRBV6-2/TRBV6-3 TGTGCCAGCACCCCACTCACGGGACTAGCGGGGGCCGGGGAGCTGTTTTTT CASTPLTGLAGAGELFF
TRBJ1-1 . . TRBV7-3 TGTGCCAGCAGCTTGAGGATGACCACTGAAGCTTTCTTT CASSLRMTTEAFF
TRBJ2-2 few TRBD1 TRBV7-2 TGTGCCAGCAGCTTAGAAGGGACAGGGGCCGGGGAGCTGTTTTTT CASSLEGTGAGELFF
TRBJ2-7 . TRBD1 TRBV5-5 TGTGCCAGCAGCCAGACAGGGATCGTTTACGAGCAGTACTTC CASSQTGIVYEQYF
TRBJ2-5 . . TRBV7-9 TGTGCCAGCAGCTTAGAACTGGGAGCTGGGGAGACCCAGTACTTC CASSLELGAGETQYF
TRBJ2-1 . TRBD2 TRBV6-1 TGTGCCAGCAACCCGTTACTCATTAGCGGGAGGGCTCACAATGAGCAGTTCTTC CASNPLLISGRAHNEQFF
TRBJ1-2 . . TRBV3-1 TGTGCCAGCAGCCAAGAACGAAGAAGTGGCTACACCTTC CASSQERRSGYTF
TRBJ2-1 . TRBD2 TRBV6-9 TGTGCCAGAACCTGGACTAGCCTGAACAATGAGCAGTTCTTC CARTWTSLNNEQFF
TRBJ2-7 . TRBD2 TRBV7-9 TGTGCCAGCAGCTTAGATTTCGGGGGGGAAGCCTACGAGCAGTACTTC CASSLDFGGEAYEQYF
TRBJ2-2 few . TRBV24-1 TGTGCCACCCGCCCGGGCCAGGCTGCCGGGGAGCTGTTTTTT CATRPGQAAGELFF
TRBJ1-2 . . TRBV20-1 TGCACCCCCCCCCACGCGTCTGGTGGCTACACCTTC CTPPHASGGYTF
TRBJ2-1 . . TRBV4-1 TGCGCCAGCAGCCCCGCCCGCCGGGCGAGCCCCGGATCCTACAATGAGCAGTTCTTC CASSPARRASPGSYNEQFF
TRBJ1-1 . . TRBV27 TGTGCCAGCCAAGACAGAAACACTGAAGCTTTCTTT CASQDRNTEAFF